Listed here are 29 T cell receptor beta chains from one sample, sequenced in a study of cytomegalovirus exposure and HLA in healthy donors. Sequenced by immunoSEQ multiplex PCR; TCRdb stores in-frame clones only, minus some. The sample contains 120,000 or so clones, roughly 88% of which appear only once. Sequenced sample: PBMCs. Receptors originate from a man aged 18-30 years in good health and CMV-seronegative.

V gene TRBV19 combines with J gene TRBJ2-7; no firm D call. V was cut by 5 bases and J by 0 bases, with 5 bases left in between. The length of the CDR3 is 12 residues. CDR1 and CDR2 from the germline V gene are LNHDA and SQIVND (reference sequence). The CDR3 DNA follows: TGTGCCAGTAGTCCTAGCTCCTACGAGCAGTACTTC. This encodes CASSPSSYEQYF.

The CDR3 loop reads CASETSGDTDTQYF. In nucleotides, the CDR3 is TGCGCCAGTGAGACTAGCGGAGACACAGATACGCAGTATTTT. The gene calls are TRBV5-1 and TRBJ2-3; 9 bases are a match to TRBD2. This CDR3 contains 14 residues. V shed 8 bases, J shed 2 bases, and the junction held 6 bases outside the gene matches. The V gene's germline CDR1 is SGHRS and CDR2 YFSETQ.

This clone turned up a few times. V gene TRBV6-1 combines with J gene TRBJ2-3, with a weak D call TRBD2 (6 bases). Between the trimmed V and J ends, which lost 7 bases and 0 bases, there was a span of 11 bases. This CDR3 comprises 14 residues. Looked up from germline, CDR1 is MNHNS and CDR2 is SASEGT. The CDR3 protein is CASTGGASTDTQYF. In nucleotides, the CDR3 is TGTGCCAGCACCGGCGGGGCTAGCACAGATACGCAGTATTTT.

J is TRBJ2-1 and V is TRBV27; D might be TRBD2 (5 bases). Between the trimmed V and J ends, which lost 8 bases and 4 bases, there was a span of 6 bases. The CDR3 spans 11 residues. The germline V gene encodes CDR1 MNHEY and CDR2 SMNVEV (reference sequence). CDR3 coding DNA: TGTGCCAGCCGGAGGTACAATGAGCAGTTCTTC. Translated: CASRRYNEQFF.

The genes are TRBV6-5 and TRBJ1-2; no clear D. The CDR3 extends over 13 amino acids. Trimming took off 6 bases at V and 2 bases at J, with 10 bases between the two ends. From germline, CDR1 is MNHEY and CDR2 SVGAGI. The CDR3 loop reads CASRGSGNYGYTF. CDR3 nucleotides: TGTGCCAGCAGAGGTTCAGGAAACTATGGCTACACCTTC.

This chain connects TRBV27 to TRBJ1-5, with D perhaps matching TRBD1 (6 bases). V lost 3 bases and J 3 bases, leaving 9 bases between the germline ends. Germline V lookup: CDR1 MNHEY, CDR2 SMNVEV (reference sequence). The CDR3 runs to 14 residues. The CDR3 reads CASSFPGANQPQHF. For the CDR3, the DNA is TGTGCCAGCAGTTTTCCAGGGGCCAATCAGCCCCAGCATTTT.

This clone has a handful of counts. The chain links TRBV6-5 to TRBJ1-6; the D is unclear. This CDR3 has 15 amino acids. In germline, CDR1 is MNHEY, CDR2 SVGAGI. Trimming shortened V by 0 bases and J by 14 bases, and 17 bases separated the two germline ends. CDR3 amino acids: CASSYSRQASISLHF. The DNA of the CDR3 is TGTGCCAGCAGTTACTCCCGTCAGGCCTCTATATCCCTCCACTTT.

The chain is built from TRBV6-4 and TRBJ2-6, with 9 nucleotides matching TRBD1. From germline, CDR1 is MRHNA and CDR2 SNTAGT. CDR3 length: 20 amino acids. Trimming took 5 bases from V and 1 from J; bases not matched to a gene: 15. CDR3 in amino acids: CASSTARRTGEGSGANVLTF. The DNA of the CDR3 is TGTGCCAGCAGTACCGCGCGGCGGACAGGGGAAGGATCTGGGGCCAACGTCCTGACTTTC.

This chain connects TRBV28 to TRBJ2-3; tentative D call: TRBD2 (7 bases). Per the germline V gene, CDR1 is MDHEN and CDR2 is SYDVKM. The CDR3 spans 15 residues. V lost 2 bases and J 1 base, leaving 10 bases between the germline ends. CDR3 amino acids: CASSLGGAGTDTQYF. CDR3 nucleotides: TGTGCCAGCAGTTTAGGGGGGGCTGGCACAGATACGCAGTATTTT.

The J gene is TRBJ2-2, the V gene TRBV6-6, with a possible D match to TRBD2 (6 bases). Germline-derived CDR1 and CDR2 are MNHNY and SVGAGI (reference sequence). The CDR3 is 15 amino acids. Between the trimmed V and J ends, which lost 1 base and 1 base, there was a span of 7 bases. The CDR3 region is CASSYYGGNTGELFF. In DNA, the CDR3 is TGTGCCAGCAGTTACTACGGGGGGAACACCGGGGAGCTGTTTTTT.

The V call is TRBV7-9, the J call TRBJ2-1; 7 bases line up with TRBD2. The CDR3 consists of 16 residues. Unmatched junction bases numbered 14, after V lost 5 bases and J lost 7 bases. Per germline, CDR1 SEHNR and CDR2 FQNEAQ (reference sequence). The CDR3 sequence: CASSQLTRGGGNEQFF. The CDR3 nucleotides are TGTGCCAGCAGCCAACTTACTCGCGGGGGAGGGAATGAGCAGTTCTTC.

The J gene is TRBJ1-3, the V gene TRBV28; weak D call: TRBD1 (5 bases). The CDR3 runs to 15 residues. CDR1 MDHEN and CDR2 SYDVKM come from the germline V gene. With 2 bases removed from V and 4 bases from J, the gap between germline ends came to 12 bases. The CDR3 bases are TGTGCCAGCAGTTTAAGCGCAGGGCGCGGAAACACCATATATTTT. Amino acid sequence: CASSLSAGRGNTIYF.

The rearrangement joins TRBV5-5 to TRBJ1-2; D remains unclear. The CDR3 consists of 15 residues. Germline V gene sequence: CDR1 SGHKS, CDR2 YYEKEE (reference sequence). Trimming removed 0 bases from V and 3 bases from J, with 12 bases in between. The CDR3 DNA sequence: TGTGCCAGCAGCTTGGCTTTGCGGGATGACTATGGCTACACCTTC. This encodes CASSLALRDDYGYTF.

V usage is TRBV4-1 and J usage is TRBJ2-3; the D gene is possibly TRBD1 (6 bases). V gave up 1 base and J gave up 0 bases, with 11 bases separating them. The V gene's germline CDR1 is MGHRA and CDR2 YSYEKL. The CDR3 is 16 residues long. CDR3 sequence: CASSQGTESSTDTQYF. Here the CDR3 DNA reads TGCGCCAGCAGCCAAGGGACAGAATCTAGCACAGATACGCAGTATTTT.

The chain carries TRBV28 and TRBJ2-1; 9 bases are shared with TRBD1. Losses at the gene ends were 5 bases for V and 8 bases for J; bases not matched to a gene: 10. Germline V gives CDR1 MDHEN, CDR2 SYDVKM. The CDR3 consists of 15 residues. The CDR3 loop is CASSVPGQGVDEQFF. CDR3 in DNA: TGTGCCAGCAGTGTACCGGGACAGGGAGTCGATGAGCAGTTCTTC.

The rearrangement joins TRBV14 to TRBJ1-2; weak D call: TRBD1 (6 bases). CDR3 length: 13 residues. Trimming took off 0 bases at V and 8 bases at J, with 10 bases between the two ends. Germline CDR1 is SGHDN and CDR2 is FVKESK. The CDR3 bases are TGTGCCAGCAGCCAAGACTGGGGGCCCGGCTACACCTTC. Translation: CASSQDWGPGYTF.

For the CDR3, the DNA is TGCAGTATTCAGCGGGGGGGCTATCAGTACTTC. Its protein product is CSIQRGGYQYF. This chain uses TRBV20-1 with TRBJ2-7; 10 bases line up with TRBD2. The CDR3 sequence is 11 residues long. V was pared by 8 bases and J by 10 bases, with 8 bases of the junction left unmatched. CDR1 and CDR2 (germline): DFQATT, SNEGSKA (reference sequence).

This clone was recorded a few times. V usage is TRBV10-1 and J usage is TRBJ2-1; 12 nucleotides align to TRBD2. Trimming at V came to 5 bases and at J to 1 base, leaving 3 bases not matched to a gene. CDR3 size: 16 residues. The germline gives CDR1 WNHNN, CDR2 SYGVQD (reference sequence). The CDR3 DNA reads as TGCGCCAGCAGTAAGGGACTAGCGGGTTCCTACAATGAGCAGTTCTTC. Protein: CASSKGLAGSYNEQFF.

The CDR3 region has the DNA TGCGCCAGCAGCCCCCGACAGCATTCACCCCTCCACTTT. Its protein is CASSPRQHSPLHF. The chain couples TRBV4-3 to TRBJ1-6; TRBD1 is a possible D gene (5 bases). Trimming left V 4 bases short and J 8 bases short, with 9 bases between. The CDR3 totals 13 residues. Per germline, CDR1 LGHNA and CDR2 YSLEER.

J is TRBJ1-1 and V is TRBV5-1, with no clear D. The CDR3 is 16 residues long. Between the trimmed V and J ends, which lost 0 bases and 0 bases, there was a span of 12 bases. Germline values: CDR1 SGHRS, CDR2 YFSETQ. CDR3 nucleotides: TGCGCCAGCAGCTTGGGACACTTGATAATGAACACTGAAGCTTTCTTT. It specifies CASSLGHLIMNTEAFF.

The chain couples TRBV18 to TRBJ1-1; no firm D call. The CDR3 covers 13 residues. CDR1 and CDR2 from the germline V gene are KGHSH and LQKENI. V was shortened by 3 bases and J by 4 bases, with 9 bases between the two germline ends. DNA of the CDR3: TGTGCCAGCTCACCGTCCGGGGTCACTGAAGCTTTCTTT. Translation: CASSPSGVTEAFF.

The chain links TRBV6-5 to TRBJ2-7; TRBD1 matches at 8 bases. The germline V gene has CDR1 MNHEY and CDR2 SVGAGI. The V gene end was trimmed by 7 bases and the J gene end by 4 bases; junction bases not matched to a gene: 12. The CDR3 runs to 15 residues. The CDR3: CASILGAGGGYEQYF. CDR3 nucleotide sequence: TGTGCCAGCATCCTAGGGGCAGGGGGCGGTTACGAGCAGTACTTC.

This CDR3 reads CASSQWTDNSPLHF. The DNA of the CDR3 is TGTGCCAGCAGCCAGTGGACAGATAATTCACCCCTCCACTTT. The V gene is TRBV28, the J gene TRBJ1-6, with D possibly TRBD1 on 6 matching bases. The CDR3 runs 14 residues. Germline CDR1 and CDR2: MDHEN and SYDVKM. V gave up 6 bases and J gave up 5 bases, with 11 bases separating them.

The chain has TRBV9 and TRBJ2-1, with 10 bases fitting TRBD2. The CDR3 is 17 residues long. The germline V gene encodes CDR1 SGDLS and CDR2 YYNGEE. V lost 4 bases, J lost 9 bases, and 16 bases stayed unmatched. CDR3 loop: CASSPTPLLAGLSEQFF. In nucleotides, the CDR3 is TGTGCCAGCAGCCCGACGCCCCTACTAGCGGGGTTAAGTGAGCAGTTCTTC.

The chain has TRBV7-9 and TRBJ1-5, with a possible D match to TRBD1 (5 bases). The germline V gene has CDR1 SEHNR and CDR2 FQNEAQ (reference sequence). Trimming removed 5 bases from V and 7 bases from J, with 15 bases in between. The CDR3 spans 14 residues. Written as DNA, the CDR3 is TGTGCCAGCAGCCTTGGGGGGGGGAACCAGCCCCAGCATTTT. Protein product: CASSLGGGNQPQHF.

This chain joins TRBV6-1 and TRBJ2-3; the match to TRBD2 covers 7 bases. The germline V gene has CDR1 MNHNS and CDR2 SASEGT. This CDR3 comprises 17 residues. The V gene end was trimmed by 4 bases and the J gene end by 0 bases; junction bases not matched to a gene: 10. The CDR3 DNA sequence: TGTGCCAGCAGTGTCTATGCGGGGGAAATAAGCACAGATACGCAGTATTTT. Its protein is CASSVYAGEISTDTQYF.

The chain recombines TRBV19 with TRBJ2-3; perhaps TRBD2 as D (5 bases). This CDR3 is built from 14 residues. The germline CDR1 and CDR2 sequences are LNHDA and SQIVND (reference sequence). With 0 bases removed from V and 8 bases from J, the gap between germline ends came to 12 bases. Here the CDR3 reads CASSIERGSGTQYF. The CDR3 region has the DNA TGTGCCAGTAGTATAGAACGGGGTTCGGGTACGCAGTATTTT.

This clone was observed a few times. The chain carries TRBV30 and TRBJ2-5; the match to TRBD2 covers 9 bases. The CDR3 runs to 14 residues. The germline V gene encodes CDR1 GTSNPN and CDR2 SVGIG (reference sequence). After removal of 0 bases from V and 3 bases from J, the junction contained 2 bases not matched to a gene. The CDR3: CAWSVQRGEETQYF. In nucleotides, the CDR3 is TGTGCCTGGAGTGTACAGCGGGGGGAAGAGACCCAGTACTTC.

The V gene is TRBV14, the J gene TRBJ2-7, with TRBD1 identical over 7 bases. Germline CDR1 is SGHDN and CDR2 is FVKESK. The CDR3 sequence is 13 residues long. Trimming cost V 6 bases and J 3 bases; bases outside gene matches: 5. The DNA of the CDR3 is TGTGCCAGCAGTCGGGACAGCTACTACGAGCAGTACTTC. It is translated as CASSRDSYYEQYF.